These T cell receptor beta chains were read from a single sample in a study of blood T cell repertoires in COVID-19. Clones were sequenced by immunoSEQ multiplex PCR, and TCRdb holds only the in-frame ones, with some missing. The sample has fewer than 200,000 clones, 88% seen once; the top ten hold roughly 2%. The sequencing sample was made of peripheral blood. Receptors were obtained from a man between 50 and 59 years old who had recovered from COVID-19. Each CDR3 is given with its conserved first and last residue. A D gene is named only where the DNA matches it firmly. A row's size may be missing; if present it is once, few, many or a size class.

j_call: TRBJ2-1; clone_size: -; v_call: TRBV7-2; d_call: -; cdr3_aa: CASSLVAGNEQFF; cdr3_nt: TGTGCCAGCAGCTTAGTGGCGGGCAATGAGCAGTTCTTC
j_call: TRBJ1-6; clone_size: -; v_call: TRBV6-4; d_call: -; cdr3_aa: CASRRGGGSPLHF; cdr3_nt: TGTGCCAGCAGGAGGGGGGGAGGTTCACCCCTCCACTTT
j_call: TRBJ2-7; clone_size: -; v_call: TRBV14; d_call: -; cdr3_aa: CASSQDTGLSYEQYF; cdr3_nt: TGTGCCAGCAGCCAAGATACAGGCCTCTCCTACGAGCAGTACTTC
j_call: TRBJ1-5; clone_size: -; v_call: TRBV19; d_call: TRBD1; cdr3_aa: CASSIPGGYSNQPQHF; cdr3_nt: TGTGCCAGTAGTATCCCAGGGGGCTATAGCAATCAGCCCCAGCATTTT
j_call: TRBJ2-7; clone_size: -; v_call: TRBV28; d_call: TRBD1; cdr3_aa: CASSFFPWAGGSYEQYF; cdr3_nt: TGTGCCAGCAGTTTTTTCCCTTGGGCAGGGGGTTCCTACGAGCAGTACTTC
j_call: TRBJ1-1; clone_size: -; v_call: TRBV19; d_call: -; cdr3_aa: CASSKGNRGIAFF; cdr3_nt: TGTGCCAGTAGTAAGGGGAATCGGGGGATTGCTTTCTTT
j_call: TRBJ1-2; clone_size: few; v_call: TRBV7-2; d_call: -; cdr3_aa: CASSLDGGIYLGYTF; cdr3_nt: TGTGCCAGCAGCTTAGACGGAGGGATCTATCTGGGCTACACCTTC
j_call: TRBJ2-7; clone_size: -; v_call: TRBV7-8; d_call: TRBD2; cdr3_aa: CASSFVAGGPTEQYF; cdr3_nt: TGTGCCAGCAGCTTTGTAGCGGGAGGGCCAACCGAGCAGTACTTC
j_call: TRBJ2-3; clone_size: once; v_call: TRBV7-2; d_call: TRBD2; cdr3_aa: CASSASGTSGAQDTQYF; cdr3_nt: TGTGCCAGCAGCGCTAGCGGGACTAGCGGGGCTCAAGATACGCAGTATTTT
j_call: TRBJ1-5; clone_size: -; v_call: TRBV19; d_call: -; cdr3_aa: CASSIYNQPQHF; cdr3_nt: TGTGCCAGTAGTATATACAATCAGCCCCAGCATTTT
j_call: TRBJ2-5; clone_size: -; v_call: TRBV5-1; d_call: TRBD1; cdr3_aa: CASSGGTGSYQETQYF; cdr3_nt: TGCGCCAGCAGTGGGGGGACAGGCTCGTACCAAGAGACCCAGTACTTC